This T cell receptor beta chain was profiled in a study of blood T cell repertoires in COVID-19. Study in general: The cDNA or gDNA used as material had been derived from T cells, B-cell-depleted T cells, or PBMCs.

The germline CDR1 and CDR2 sequences are SQVTM and ANQGSEA. The CDR3 spans 14 residues. With 1 base removed from V and 1 base from J, the gap between germline ends came to 10 bases. Repertoires were generated with immunoSEQ multiplex PCR, while TCRdb's copy carries only in-frame clones and drops some. This sample carries 69,000 or so clones, roughly 80% of them seen once, and the ten largest clones take roughly 9.7%. This clone came up once. This TCR came from a woman aged 80 or over with acute or convalescent COVID-19. This sequence joins TRBV29-1 and TRBJ1-1; D unresolved. The sequencing input was peripheral blood. Written as DNA, the CDR3 is TGCAGCGTTGAAGTCCGCGGTAAGAACACTGAAGCTTTCTTT. Translation gives CSVEVRGKNTEAFF.